Reported below is one TCR beta chain. Its matching antigen is unknown. This entry is derived from a study of early stage breast cancer tumors. Study-level findings and limits: Commonly generated sequences made up most enriched TCRB sequences shared between patients.

Germline V lookup: CDR1 MNHEY, CDR2 SMNVEV (reference sequence). The CDR3 extends over 15 amino acids. V was pared by 3 bases and J by 9 bases, with 13 bases of the junction left unmatched. Each sample had two DNA replicates, about 0.52 ug blood or around 1.4 ug tissue. Here immunoSEQ multiplex PCR was the method, and the copy in TCRdb shows in-frame clones only, minus some. The sample contains 25,000 to 35,000 clones, around 70% of which appear only once. The chain combines TRBV27 with TRBJ2-7; 8 nucleotides match TRBD2. This sequence originates from a person between 50 and 60 years old with breast cancer. Sequenced material: blood. As DNA, the CDR3 is TGTGCCAGCAGTTTGTGCCGGGAGGGTAGGGTTAGGCAGTACTTC. Amino acids: CASSLCREGRVRQYF.